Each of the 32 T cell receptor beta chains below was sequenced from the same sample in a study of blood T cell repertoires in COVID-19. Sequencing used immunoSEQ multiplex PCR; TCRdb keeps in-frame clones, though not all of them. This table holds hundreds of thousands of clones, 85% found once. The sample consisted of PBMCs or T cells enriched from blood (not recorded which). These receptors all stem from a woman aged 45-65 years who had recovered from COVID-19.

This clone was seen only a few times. CDR3 residues: CASSESSGSDTQYF. CDR3 bases: TGTGCCAGCAGTGAATCATCAGGGTCAGATACGCAGTATTTT. The chain combines TRBV6-4 with TRBJ2-3, with a possible D match to TRBD1 (5 bases). The CDR3 consists of 14 residues. Germline V CDR1 and CDR2: MRHNA, SNTAGT. Between the trimmed V and J ends, which lost 3 bases and 4 bases, there was a span of 11 bases.

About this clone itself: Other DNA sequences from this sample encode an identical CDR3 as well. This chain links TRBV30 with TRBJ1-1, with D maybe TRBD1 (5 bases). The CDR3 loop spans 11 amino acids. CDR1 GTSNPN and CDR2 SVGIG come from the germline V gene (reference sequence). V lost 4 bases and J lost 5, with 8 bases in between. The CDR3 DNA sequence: TGTGCCTGGACCGACAGAACTGAAGCTTTCTTT. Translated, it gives CAWTDRTEAFF.

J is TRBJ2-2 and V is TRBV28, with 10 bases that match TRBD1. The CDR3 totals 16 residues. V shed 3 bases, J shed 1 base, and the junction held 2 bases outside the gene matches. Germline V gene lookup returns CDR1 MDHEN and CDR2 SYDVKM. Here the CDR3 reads CASSFGTGVNTGELFF. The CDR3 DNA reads TGTGCCAGCAGTTTTGGGACAGGGGTGAACACCGGGGAGCTGTTTTTT.

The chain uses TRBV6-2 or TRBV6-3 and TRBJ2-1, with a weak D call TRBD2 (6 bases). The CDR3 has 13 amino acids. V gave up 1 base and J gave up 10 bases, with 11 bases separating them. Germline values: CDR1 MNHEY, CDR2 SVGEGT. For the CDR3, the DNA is TGTGCCAGCAGTTACTGGAGGGCTGACGAGCAGTTCTTC. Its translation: CASSYWRADEQFF.

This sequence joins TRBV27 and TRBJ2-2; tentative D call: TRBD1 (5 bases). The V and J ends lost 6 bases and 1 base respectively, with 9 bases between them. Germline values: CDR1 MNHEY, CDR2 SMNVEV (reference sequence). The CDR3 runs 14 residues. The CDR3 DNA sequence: TGTGCCAGCAGCATTCAGGGGAACACCGGGGAGCTGTTTTTT. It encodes CASSIQGNTGELFF.

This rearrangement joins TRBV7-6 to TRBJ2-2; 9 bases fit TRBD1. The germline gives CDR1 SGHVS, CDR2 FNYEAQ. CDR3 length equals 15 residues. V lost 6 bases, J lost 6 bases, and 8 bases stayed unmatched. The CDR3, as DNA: TGTGCCAGCAGGAACCCGGGACAGGGCTCCGGGGAGCTGTTTTTT. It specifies CASRNPGQGSGELFF.

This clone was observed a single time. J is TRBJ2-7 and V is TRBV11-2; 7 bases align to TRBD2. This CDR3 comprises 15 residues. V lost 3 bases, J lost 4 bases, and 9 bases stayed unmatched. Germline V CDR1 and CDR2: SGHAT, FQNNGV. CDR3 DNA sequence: TGTGCCAGCAGCTTGAACCCCGGGGGGATATACGAGCAGTACTTC. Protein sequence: CASSLNPGGIYEQYF.

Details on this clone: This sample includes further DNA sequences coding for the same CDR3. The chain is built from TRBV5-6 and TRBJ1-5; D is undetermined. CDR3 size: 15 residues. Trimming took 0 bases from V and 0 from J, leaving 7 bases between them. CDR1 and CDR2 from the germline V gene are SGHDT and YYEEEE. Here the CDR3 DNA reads TGTGCCAGCAGCTTGGGAGGGCTTAGCAATCAGCCCCAGCATTTT. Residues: CASSLGGLSNQPQHF.

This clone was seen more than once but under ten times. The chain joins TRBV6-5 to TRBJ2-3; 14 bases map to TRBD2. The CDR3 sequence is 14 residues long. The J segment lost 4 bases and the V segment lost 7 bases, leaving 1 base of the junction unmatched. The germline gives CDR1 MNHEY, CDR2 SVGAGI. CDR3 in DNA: TGTGCCAGCAAGGGACTAGCGGGAGCAGATACGCAGTATTTT. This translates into CASKGLAGADTQYF.

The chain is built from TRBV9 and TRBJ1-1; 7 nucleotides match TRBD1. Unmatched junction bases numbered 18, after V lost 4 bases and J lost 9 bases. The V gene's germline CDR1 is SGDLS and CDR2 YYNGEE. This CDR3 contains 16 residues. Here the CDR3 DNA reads TGTGCCAGCAGCCCACGTTATTCGACCGGGACAGTAAAAGCTTTCTTT. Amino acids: CASSPRYSTGTVKAFF.

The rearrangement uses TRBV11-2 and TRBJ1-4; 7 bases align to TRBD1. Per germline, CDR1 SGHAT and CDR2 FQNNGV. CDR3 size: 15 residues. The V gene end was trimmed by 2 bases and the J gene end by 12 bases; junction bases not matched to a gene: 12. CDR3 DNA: TGTGCCAGCAGCTTAAGGCGGTCGCTCCAGGGGGAACTGTTTTTT. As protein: CASSLRRSLQGELFF.

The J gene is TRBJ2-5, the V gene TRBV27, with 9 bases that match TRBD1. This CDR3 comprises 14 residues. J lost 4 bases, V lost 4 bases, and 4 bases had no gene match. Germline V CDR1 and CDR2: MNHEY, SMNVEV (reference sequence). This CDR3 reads CASSSIQGAETQYF. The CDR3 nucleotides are TGTGCCAGCAGTTCTATACAGGGGGCAGAGACCCAGTACTTC.

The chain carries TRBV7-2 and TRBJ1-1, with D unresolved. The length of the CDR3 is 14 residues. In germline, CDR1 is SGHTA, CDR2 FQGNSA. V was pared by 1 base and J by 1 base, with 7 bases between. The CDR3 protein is CASSLGHTNTEAFF. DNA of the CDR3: TGTGCCAGCAGCTTAGGACACACGAACACTGAAGCTTTCTTT.

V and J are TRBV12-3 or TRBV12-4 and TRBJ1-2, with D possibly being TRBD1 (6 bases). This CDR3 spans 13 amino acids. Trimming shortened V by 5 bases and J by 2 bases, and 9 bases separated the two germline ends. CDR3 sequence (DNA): TGTGCCAGCAGTAGGGGGGGGAACTATGGCTACACCTTC. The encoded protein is CASSRGGNYGYTF.

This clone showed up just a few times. The CDR3 DNA reads as TGTGCCAGCAGCTTCCCAGGGGGCGTTTCATATGGCTACACCTTC. This sequence encodes CASSFPGGVSYGYTF. The rearrangement joins TRBV5-6 to TRBJ1-2; 8 nucleotides match TRBD1. This CDR3 has 15 amino acids. The V gene end was trimmed by 2 bases and the J gene end by 5 bases; junction bases not matched to a gene: 8. The V gene's germline CDR1 is SGHDT and CDR2 YYEEEE.

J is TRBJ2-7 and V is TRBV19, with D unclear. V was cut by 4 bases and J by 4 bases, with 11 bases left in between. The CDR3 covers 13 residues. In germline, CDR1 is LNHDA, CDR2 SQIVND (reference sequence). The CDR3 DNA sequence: TGTGCCAGTAGTAGGAAAGCGTTATACGAGCAGTACTTC. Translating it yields CASSRKALYEQYF.

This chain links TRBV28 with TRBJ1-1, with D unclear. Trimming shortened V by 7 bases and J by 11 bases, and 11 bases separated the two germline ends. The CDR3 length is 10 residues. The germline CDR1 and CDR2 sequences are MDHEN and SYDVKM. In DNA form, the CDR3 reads TGTGCCAGCAAGTCCATGAGGGCTTTCTTT. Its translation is CASKSMRAFF.

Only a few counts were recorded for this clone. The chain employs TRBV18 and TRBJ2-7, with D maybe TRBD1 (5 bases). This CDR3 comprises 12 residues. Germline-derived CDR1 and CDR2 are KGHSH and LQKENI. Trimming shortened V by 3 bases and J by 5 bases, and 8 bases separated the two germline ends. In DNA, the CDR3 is TGTGCCAGCTCACCCCAGGGTCACGAGCAGTACTTC. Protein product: CASSPQGHEQYF.

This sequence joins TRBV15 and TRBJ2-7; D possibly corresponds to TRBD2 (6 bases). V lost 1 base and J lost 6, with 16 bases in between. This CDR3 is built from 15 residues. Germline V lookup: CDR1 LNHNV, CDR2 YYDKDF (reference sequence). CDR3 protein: CATSRGGLMSSEQYF. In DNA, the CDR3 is TGTGCCACCAGCAGAGGGGGACTGATGAGTTCCGAGCAGTACTTC.

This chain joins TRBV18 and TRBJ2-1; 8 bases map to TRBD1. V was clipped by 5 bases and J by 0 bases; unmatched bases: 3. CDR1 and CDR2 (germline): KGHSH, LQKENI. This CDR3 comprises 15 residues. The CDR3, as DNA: TGTGCCAGCTCATACGGGACAGGCTCCTACAATGAGCAGTTCTTC. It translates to CASSYGTGSYNEQFF.

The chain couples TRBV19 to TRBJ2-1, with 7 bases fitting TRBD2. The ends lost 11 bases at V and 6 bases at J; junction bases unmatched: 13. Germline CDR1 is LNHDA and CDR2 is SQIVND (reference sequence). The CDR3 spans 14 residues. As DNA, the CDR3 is TGTGCCTCCTGGGATTGGGAGGGCCCCAATGAGCAGTTCTTC. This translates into CASWDWEGPNEQFF.

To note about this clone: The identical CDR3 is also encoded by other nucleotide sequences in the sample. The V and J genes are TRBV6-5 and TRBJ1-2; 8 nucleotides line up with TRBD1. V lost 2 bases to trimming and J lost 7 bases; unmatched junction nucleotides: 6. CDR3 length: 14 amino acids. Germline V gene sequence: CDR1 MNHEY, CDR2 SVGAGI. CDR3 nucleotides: TGTGCCAGCAGTTACACCGGACAGGGAAGTGGCTACACCTTC. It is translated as CASSYTGQGSGYTF.

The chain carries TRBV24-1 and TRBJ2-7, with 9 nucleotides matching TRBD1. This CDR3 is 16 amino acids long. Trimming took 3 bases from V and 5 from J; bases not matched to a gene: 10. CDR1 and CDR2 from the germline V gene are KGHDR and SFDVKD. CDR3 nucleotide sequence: TGTGCCACCAGTGATATCTCTGGGACAGGGATCCACGAGCAGTACTTC. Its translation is CATSDISGTGIHEQYF.

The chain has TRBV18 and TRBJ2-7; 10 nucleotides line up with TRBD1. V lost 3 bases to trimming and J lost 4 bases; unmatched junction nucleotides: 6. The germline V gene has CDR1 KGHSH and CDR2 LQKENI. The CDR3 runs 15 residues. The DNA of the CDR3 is TGTGCCAGCTCACCTTTACGGGACAGGGGTTACGAGCAGTACTTC. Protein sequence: CASSPLRDRGYEQYF. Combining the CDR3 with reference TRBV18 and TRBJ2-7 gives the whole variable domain NAGVMQNPRHLVRRRGQEARLRCSPMKGHSHVYWYRQLPEEGLKFMVYLQKENIIDESGMPKERFSAEFPKEGPSILRIQQVVRGDSAAYFCASSPLRDRGYEQYFGPGTRLTVT.

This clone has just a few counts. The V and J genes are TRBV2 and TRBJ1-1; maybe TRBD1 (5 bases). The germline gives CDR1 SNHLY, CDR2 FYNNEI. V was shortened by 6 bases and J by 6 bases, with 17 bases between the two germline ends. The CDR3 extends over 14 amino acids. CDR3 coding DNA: TGTGCCAGCAGGTACATAAGGGGTGACTCTGAAGCTTTCTTT. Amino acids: CASRYIRGDSEAFF.

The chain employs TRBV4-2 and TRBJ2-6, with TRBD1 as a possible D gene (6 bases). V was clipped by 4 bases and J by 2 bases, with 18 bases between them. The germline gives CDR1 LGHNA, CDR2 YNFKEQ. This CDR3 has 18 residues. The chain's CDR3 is CASSLEGSRGTGANVLTF. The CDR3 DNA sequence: TGTGCCAGCAGCCTCGAGGGCAGCAGGGGAACTGGGGCCAACGTCCTGACTTTC.

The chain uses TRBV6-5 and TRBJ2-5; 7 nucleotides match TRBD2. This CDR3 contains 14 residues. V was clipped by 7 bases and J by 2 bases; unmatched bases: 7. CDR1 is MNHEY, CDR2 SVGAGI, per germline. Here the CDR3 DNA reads TGTGCCAGCATGGTCGGGACTACACAAGAGACCCAGTACTTC. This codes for CASMVGTTQETQYF.

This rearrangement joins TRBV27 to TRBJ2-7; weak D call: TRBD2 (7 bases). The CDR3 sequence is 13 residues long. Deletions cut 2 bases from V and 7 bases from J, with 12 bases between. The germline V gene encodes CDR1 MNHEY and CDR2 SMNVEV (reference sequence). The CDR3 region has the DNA TGTGCCAGCAGTTTAAAGGGGGGGCCGGAGCAGTACTTC. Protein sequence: CASSLKGGPEQYF.

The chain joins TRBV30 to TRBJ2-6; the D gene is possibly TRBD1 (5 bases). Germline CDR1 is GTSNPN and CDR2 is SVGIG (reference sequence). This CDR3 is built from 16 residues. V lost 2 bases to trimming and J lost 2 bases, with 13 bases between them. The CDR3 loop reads CAWSWGGSPGANVLTF. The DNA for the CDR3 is TGTGCCTGGAGTTGGGGCGGTTCCCCTGGGGCCAACGTCCTGACTTTC. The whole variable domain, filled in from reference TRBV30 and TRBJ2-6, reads SQTIHQWPATLVQPVGSPLSLECTVEGTSNPNLYWYRQAAGRGLQLLFYSVGIGQISSEVPQNLSASRPQDRQFILSSKKLLLSDSGFYLCAWSWGGSPGANVLTFGAGSRLTVL.

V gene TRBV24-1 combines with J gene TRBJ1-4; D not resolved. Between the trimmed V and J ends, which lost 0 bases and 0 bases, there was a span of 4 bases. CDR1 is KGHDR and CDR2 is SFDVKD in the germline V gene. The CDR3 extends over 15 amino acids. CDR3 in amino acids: CATSDLNTTNEKLFF. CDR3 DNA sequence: TGTGCCACCAGTGATTTGAATACAACTAATGAAAAACTGTTTTTT.

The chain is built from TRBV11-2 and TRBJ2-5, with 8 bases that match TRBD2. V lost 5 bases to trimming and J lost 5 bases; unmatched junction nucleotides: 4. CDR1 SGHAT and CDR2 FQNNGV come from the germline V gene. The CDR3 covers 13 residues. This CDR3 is CASSQGLGETQYF. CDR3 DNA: TGTGCCAGCAGCCAGGGACTAGGGGAGACCCAGTACTTC.

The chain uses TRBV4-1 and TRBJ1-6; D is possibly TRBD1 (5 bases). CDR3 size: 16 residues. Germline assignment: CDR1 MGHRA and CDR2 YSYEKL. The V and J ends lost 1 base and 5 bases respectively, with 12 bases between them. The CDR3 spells CASSQANPGDNSPLHF. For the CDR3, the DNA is TGCGCCAGCAGCCAAGCTAATCCGGGGGATAATTCACCCCTCCACTTT.